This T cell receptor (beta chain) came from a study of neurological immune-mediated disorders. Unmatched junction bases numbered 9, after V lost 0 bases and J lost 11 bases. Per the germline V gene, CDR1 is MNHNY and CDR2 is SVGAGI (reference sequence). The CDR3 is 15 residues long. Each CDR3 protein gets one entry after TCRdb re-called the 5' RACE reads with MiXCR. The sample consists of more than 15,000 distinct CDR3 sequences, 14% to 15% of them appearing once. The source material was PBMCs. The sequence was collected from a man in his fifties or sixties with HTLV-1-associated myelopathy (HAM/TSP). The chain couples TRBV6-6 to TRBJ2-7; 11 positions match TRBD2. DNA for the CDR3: TGTGCCAGCAGTTACTCGGCTAGCGGGGGGATGGAGAAGTACTTC. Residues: CASSYSASGGMEKYF.